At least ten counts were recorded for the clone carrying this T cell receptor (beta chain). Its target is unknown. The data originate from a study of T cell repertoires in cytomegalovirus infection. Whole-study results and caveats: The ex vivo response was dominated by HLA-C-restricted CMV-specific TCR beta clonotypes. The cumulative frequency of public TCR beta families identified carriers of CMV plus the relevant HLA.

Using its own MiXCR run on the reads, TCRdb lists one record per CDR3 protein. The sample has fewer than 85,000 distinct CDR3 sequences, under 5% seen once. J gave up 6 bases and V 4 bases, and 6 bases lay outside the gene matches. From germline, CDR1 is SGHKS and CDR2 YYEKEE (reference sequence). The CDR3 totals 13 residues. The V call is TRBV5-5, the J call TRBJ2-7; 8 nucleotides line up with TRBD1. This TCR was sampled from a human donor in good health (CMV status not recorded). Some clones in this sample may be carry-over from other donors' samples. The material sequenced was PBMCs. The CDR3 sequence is CASSRTGTAEQYF. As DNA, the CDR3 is TGTGCCAGCAGCCGGACAGGGACGGCCGAGCAGTACTTC.